In its sample, the clone carrying this T cell receptor (beta chain) was seen once. Germline trimming cut 6 bases from V and 1 base from J; bases unmatched to any gene: 13. This CDR3 has 19 residues. Germline CDR1 and CDR2: MDHEN and SYDVKM. The method was immunoSEQ multiplex PCR; TCRdb's version includes in-frame clones alone and lacks a portion of them. The sample holds around 730,000 clones, 80% to 90% seen once. The sample comes from a study of shared T cell receptors in the human thymus. The same specimen was also included in a second study, on human thymus T cells. That study adds: Thymic samples were excised during corrective heart operations. Reports from related research described highly overlapping thymic repertoires among unrelated individuals.

What was sequenced was thymocytes. V usage is TRBV28 and J usage is TRBJ2-3; 13 nucleotides align to TRBD2. The TCR sequence derives from a girl under three years old with a congenital heart defect. The CDR3 loop is CASSPGLAGLSPGTDTQYF. The CDR3 DNA reads as TGTGCCAGCAGCCCGGGACTAGCGGGGCTATCGCCCGGCACAGATACGCAGTATTTT.